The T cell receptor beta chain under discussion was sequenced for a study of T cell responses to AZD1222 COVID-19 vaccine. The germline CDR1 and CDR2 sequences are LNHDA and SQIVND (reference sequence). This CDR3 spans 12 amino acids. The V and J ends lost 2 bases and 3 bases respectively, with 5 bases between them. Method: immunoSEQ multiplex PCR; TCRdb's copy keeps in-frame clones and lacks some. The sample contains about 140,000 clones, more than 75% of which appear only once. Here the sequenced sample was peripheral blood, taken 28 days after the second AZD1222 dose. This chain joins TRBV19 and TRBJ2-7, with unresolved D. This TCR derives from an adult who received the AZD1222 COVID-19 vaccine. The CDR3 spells CASSILGYEQYF. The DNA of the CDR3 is TGTGCCAGTAGTATATTGGGCTACGAGCAGTACTTC.